These 18 T cell receptor beta chains were all obtained from the same sample, sequenced in a study of Tregs in tolerant kidney transplant recipients. Sequenced by immunoSEQ multiplex PCR; TCRdb stores in-frame clones only, minus some. The sample lists some 240,000 clones, approximately 83% occurring once. Sample: CD4+ T cells from blood. All receptors derive from a human donor in good health.

The chain is built from TRBV6-5 and TRBJ1-1, with D uncertain. Trimming pared 2 bases from V and 4 bases from J, leaving 17 bases between. This CDR3 is built from 16 residues. The germline gives CDR1 MNHEY, CDR2 SVGAGI. CDR3 region: CASSYTGVLVGTEAFF. DNA of the CDR3: TGTGCCAGCAGTTACACCGGGGTCCTTGTGGGCACTGAAGCTTTCTTT.

The chain employs TRBV7-9 and TRBJ1-1; D is possibly TRBD1 (6 bases). This CDR3 region has 13 residues. Per germline, CDR1 SEHNR and CDR2 FQNEAQ (reference sequence). Trimming removed 6 bases from V and 2 bases from J, with 10 bases in between. CDR3 sequence (DNA): TGTGCCAGCAGAGGACAGACTAACACTGAAGCTTTCTTT. Amino acids: CASRGQTNTEAFF.

V gene TRBV10-1 combines with J gene TRBJ2-2; D is unresolved. With 0 bases removed from V and 4 bases from J, the gap between germline ends came to 6 bases. This CDR3 has 14 amino acids. Germline V CDR1 and CDR2: WNHNN, SYGVQD (reference sequence). The CDR3 region is CASSESTRTGELFF. CDR3 nucleotides: TGCGCCAGCAGTGAGTCGACCCGCACCGGGGAGCTGTTTTTT.

The chain has TRBV2 and TRBJ2-7; D possibly corresponds to TRBD1 (5 bases). CDR1 SNHLY and CDR2 FYNNEI come from the germline V gene. This CDR3 comprises 14 residues. V was cut by 5 bases and J by 1 base, with 12 bases left in between. For the CDR3, the DNA is TGTGCCAGCAGTCCCCAGACAGATTCCTACGAGCAGTACTTC. This translates into CASSPQTDSYEQYF.

This chain joins TRBV5-4 and TRBJ1-1; D is unresolved. V dropped 4 bases and J dropped 3 bases, with 7 bases sitting between them. There are 12 residues in the CDR3. In germline, CDR1 is SGHNT, CDR2 YYREEE (reference sequence). The CDR3 loop reads CASSLGHTEAFF. DNA of the CDR3: TGTGCCAGCAGCCTTGGACACACTGAAGCTTTCTTT.

The V and J genes are TRBV5-1 and TRBJ1-1; 8 nucleotides align to TRBD1. Germline V gene lookup returns CDR1 SGHRS and CDR2 YFSETQ. The length of the CDR3 is 15 residues. The ends lost 0 bases at V and 7 bases at J; junction bases unmatched: 8. In nucleotides, the CDR3 is TGCGCCAGCAGCTTGGCTGGACAGGGCGTTAGTGAAGCTTTCTTT. This sequence encodes CASSLAGQGVSEAFF.

The genes are TRBV5-8 and TRBJ1-2; D remains ambiguous. The CDR3 is 13 residues long. V gave up 0 bases and J gave up 8 bases, with 11 bases separating them. The germline CDR1 and CDR2 sequences are SGHTS and YDEGEE. This CDR3 reads CASSLVPLRGYTF. The CDR3 nucleotides are TGTGCCAGCAGCTTGGTACCCCTACGGGGCTACACCTTC.

The chain joins TRBV9 to TRBJ1-1; D call uncertain. Per the germline V gene, CDR1 is SGDLS and CDR2 is YYNGEE. The CDR3 sequence is 15 residues long. With 4 bases removed from V and 1 base from J, the gap between germline ends came to 14 bases. The CDR3 DNA follows: TGTGCCAGCAGCCCCATGGGTCGGGGGAACACTGAAGCTTTCTTT. It specifies CASSPMGRGNTEAFF.

The chain links TRBV18 to TRBJ2-7; TRBD1 agrees at 10 bases. Trimming took 6 bases from V and 2 from J; bases not matched to a gene: 7. The length of the CDR3 is 15 residues. CDR1 KGHSH and CDR2 LQKENI come from the germline V gene. The CDR3 sequence is CASSPGTGVTYEQYF. The CDR3 DNA reads TGTGCCAGCTCGCCCGGGACAGGGGTGACCTACGAGCAGTACTTC.

V gene TRBV5-8 combines with J gene TRBJ2-3; TRBD2 agrees at 9 bases. This CDR3 spans 15 amino acids. Germline V gives CDR1 SGHTS, CDR2 YDEGEE. Losses at the gene ends were 4 bases for V and 5 bases for J; bases not matched to a gene: 8. The CDR3 coding sequence is TGTGCCAGCAGCGTAATAGCGGGAGTGGTAGATACGCAGTATTTT. This translates into CASSVIAGVVDTQYF.

DNA of the CDR3: TGTGCCAGTAGTATAGGGGTCAGGGGAACTGAAGCTTTCTTT. Its protein is CASSIGVRGTEAFF. V usage is TRBV19 and J usage is TRBJ1-1; TRBD1 might be the D (6 bases). The ends were cut back, 1 base at V and 5 bases at J, with 11 bases in the middle. Germline loops: CDR1 LNHDA, CDR2 SQIVND (reference sequence). The CDR3 has 14 residues.

Only a few counts were recorded for this clone. The CDR3, as DNA: TGTGCCAGCAGAGGACTAGCGGTTCTTAACTACGAGCAGTACTTC. Protein product: CASRGLAVLNYEQYF. The V gene is TRBV7-2, the J gene TRBJ2-7, with 10 bases lining up with TRBD2. This CDR3 is built from 15 residues. The J segment lost 3 bases and the V segment lost 6 bases, leaving 8 bases of the junction unmatched. The germline V gene encodes CDR1 SGHTA and CDR2 FQGNSA.

The rearrangement joins TRBV5-6 to TRBJ2-6, with 8 bases lining up with TRBD1. This CDR3 spans 17 amino acids. Trimming cost V 7 bases and J 2 bases; bases outside gene matches: 11. CDR1 and CDR2 from the germline V gene are SGHDT and YYEEEE. CDR3: CASSTGDRLAGANVLTF. The DNA of the CDR3 is TGTGCCAGCTCGACAGGGGATAGGTTGGCTGGGGCCAACGTCCTGACTTTC.

This clone was counted once. The rearrangement links TRBV27 to TRBJ2-3, with TRBD2 matching 10 bases. The CDR3 is 14 amino acids. V dropped 4 bases and J dropped 11; count of bases not matched to a gene: 9. Germline V lookup: CDR1 MNHEY, CDR2 SMNVEV (reference sequence). The CDR3 loop reads CASSYTSGVVMQYF. The CDR3 nucleotides are TGTGCCAGCAGTTATACTAGCGGGGTAGTAATGCAGTATTTT.

To note about this clone: Distinct nucleotide sequences in the sample also encode this CDR3. The CDR3 DNA sequence: TGTGCCAGCAGCTTAGGGGTCCGGGACAGGGGAGAAAAACTGTTTTTT. Its translation: CASSLGVRDRGEKLFF. The chain employs TRBV11-2 and TRBJ1-4, with 10 bases that match TRBD1. This CDR3 has 16 amino acids. J lost 8 bases, V lost 1 base, and 7 bases had no gene match. Germline-derived CDR1 and CDR2 are SGHAT and FQNNGV.

CDR3 amino acids: CASSTPGSSSYEQYF. CDR3 nucleotide sequence: TGTGCCAGCAGCACCCCGGGATCCAGCTCCTACGAGCAGTACTTC. The genes are TRBV5-4 and TRBJ2-7, with a tentative D call TRBD2 (5 bases). The ends were cut back, 4 bases at V and 0 bases at J, with 14 bases in the middle. This CDR3 is built from 15 residues. Germline V gene lookup returns CDR1 SGHNT and CDR2 YYREEE (reference sequence).

Remarks on this clone: A read error may produce the germline difference seen at one junction end. This chain uses TRBV6-1 with TRBJ2-5, with D possibly TRBD1 on 5 matching bases. The CDR3 loop spans 11 amino acids. The germline gives CDR1 MNHNS, CDR2 SASEGT. The CDR3 sequence is CASSYGHPRDF. The CDR3 DNA reads as TGTGCCAGCAGTTACGGACACCCTCGGGACTTC.

The chain has TRBV7-9 and TRBJ1-2; D uncertain. Germline CDR1 reads SEHNR; CDR2 reads FQNEAQ (reference sequence). The CDR3 totals 16 residues. Trimming stripped 1 base from V and 4 bases from J, with 16 bases between. In nucleotides, the CDR3 is TGTGCCAGCAGCTTAGGGCTAGGTGGGCAGTCCTATGGCTACACCTTC. The encoded protein is CASSLGLGGQSYGYTF.